This TCR beta chain was sequenced for a study of cytomegalovirus exposure and HLA in healthy donors. In this sample, this clone turned up a few times. 13 Jbeta primers and 60 Vbeta primers were used for the PCR. Libraries were prepared by immunoSEQ multiplex PCR; TCRdb keeps only in-frame clonotypes and omits some of them. The table records some 86,000 clones, less than 75% of them present only once. The sequence derives from a man younger than 40 in good health and CMV-seronegative. The source material was PBMCs.

The DNA for the CDR3 is TGTGCCAGCAGCGTAGTGTACACACAAGAGACCCAGTACTTC. It yields the protein CASSVVYTQETQYF. This chain uses TRBV9 with TRBJ2-5, with unresolved D. Germline lookup yields CDR1 SGDLS and CDR2 YYNGEE. The CDR3 consists of 14 residues. V lost 0 bases and J 2 bases, leaving 8 bases between the germline ends.